The 15 T cell receptor beta chains below were found in one sample sequenced in a study of blood T cell repertoires in COVID-19. The data were produced by immunoSEQ multiplex PCR, yet TCRdb's version contains in-frame clones alone and is incomplete. The sample contains more than 150,000 clones, about 80% of which appear only once. Specimen: PBMCs or T cells enriched from blood (not recorded which). The receptors were gathered from a man in his sixties who had been exposed to COVID-19.

The chain has TRBV6-4 and TRBJ2-2; D not certain. The germline gives CDR1 MRHNA, CDR2 SNTAGT. This CDR3 has 13 residues. Trimming removed 2 bases from V and 8 bases from J, with 9 bases in between. As DNA, the CDR3 is TGTGCCAGCAGTGACCAAGAGTGGGGGGAGCTGTTTTTT. Translated: CASSDQEWGELFF.

This sequence joins TRBV9 and TRBJ1-4; 7 nucleotides agree with TRBD1. The CDR3 contains 15 residues. Germline CDR1 reads SGDLS; CDR2 reads YYNGEE. V was clipped by 4 bases and J by 0 bases; unmatched bases: 3. CDR3 amino acids: CASSFTGATNEKLFF. The CDR3 coding sequence is TGTGCCAGCAGCTTTACAGGGGCAACTAATGAAAAACTGTTTTTT.

The CDR3 region is CASSLVAGGYEQYF. CDR3 nucleotide sequence: TGTGCCAGCAGCTTGGTCGCAGGGGGGTACGAGCAGTACTTC. V usage is TRBV5-4 and J usage is TRBJ2-7, with D possibly matching TRBD1 (7 bases). Germline CDR1 and CDR2: SGHNT and YYREEE (reference sequence). The CDR3 consists of 14 residues. V was pared by 0 bases and J by 4 bases, with 11 bases between.

This rearrangement joins TRBV20-1 to TRBJ2-1; the match to TRBD1 covers 8 bases. Per germline, CDR1 DFQATT and CDR2 SNEGSKA (reference sequence). With 3 bases clipped from V and 2 bases from J, the junction kept 9 bases outside the gene matches. The CDR3 length is 16 residues. In DNA, the CDR3 is TGCAGTGCTAGTCCACCCTCGGGACAGGCCTACAATGAGCAGTTCTTC. The encoded protein is CSASPPSGQAYNEQFF.

This clone was picked up one time. The chain links TRBV11-3 to TRBJ1-2; no definite D call. Germline V gene lookup returns CDR1 SGHNT and CDR2 YENEEA. This CDR3 has 13 amino acids. V lost 3 bases to trimming and J lost 6 bases, with 11 bases between them. The CDR3 bases are TGTGCCAGCAGCTTCCGCGAGGAGGATGGCTACACCTTC. Translated, it gives CASSFREEDGYTF.

V usage is TRBV6-5 and J usage is TRBJ2-2; perhaps TRBD2 as D (5 bases). The CDR3 length is 12 residues. Trimming took 6 bases from V and 7 from J, leaving 9 bases between them. CDR1 is MNHEY and CDR2 is SVGAGI in the germline V gene. The CDR3 bases are TGTGCCAGCAGGGAGCGGATCGGGGAGCTGTTTTTT. This encodes CASRERIGELFF.

This clone was detected only a few times. The CDR3 sequence is CASSPGGGLDTEAFF. The DNA of the CDR3 is TGTGCCAGCAGCCCCGGGGGGGGCCTGGACACTGAAGCTTTCTTT. The rearrangement uses TRBV21-1 and TRBJ1-1. TRBV21-1 is classified as a pseudogene. The CDR3 spans 15 residues.

In this sample, this clone turned up a few times. V and J are TRBV5-6 and TRBJ1-1, with D uncertain. CDR3 length: 13 amino acids. Germline CDR1 SGHDT, CDR2 YYEEEE. The V end was cut by 4 bases, the J end by 3 bases, with 10 bases between. CDR3 protein: CASSVGSDTEAFF. DNA for the CDR3: TGTGCCAGCAGCGTGGGTTCGGACACTGAAGCTTTCTTT.

The genes are TRBV12-3 or TRBV12-4 and TRBJ1-1; D is perhaps TRBD1 (5 bases). The V gene lost 0 bases and the J gene lost 5 bases, with 7 bases spanning the gap. The CDR3 length is 13 residues. CDR3 loop: CASSLAGDTEAFF. The DNA of the CDR3 is TGTGCCAGCAGTTTAGCAGGGGATACTGAAGCTTTCTTT.

This chain links TRBV5-1 with TRBJ2-3, with 11 bases identical to TRBD2. The CDR3 is made up of 17 amino acids. Germline CDR1 and CDR2: SGHRS and YFSETQ. The V segment lost 3 bases and the J segment 3 bases; nucleotides outside the gene matches: 9. CDR3 in DNA: TGCGCCAGCAGCTCTGTTACCGGGACTAGCGGTACAGATACGCAGTATTTT. Protein: CASSSVTGTSGTDTQYF.

V gene TRBV14 combines with J gene TRBJ2-3; 7 nucleotides align to TRBD2. V lost 4 bases and J lost 1; bases outside the gene matches: 5. This CDR3 is 15 amino acids long. Germline V gene lookup returns CDR1 SGHDN and CDR2 FVKESK. The CDR3 sequence: CASSPSGTRTDTQYF. The DNA for the CDR3 is TGTGCCAGCAGCCCCAGCGGGACCCGCACAGATACGCAGTATTTT.

This clone was counted only a few times. V gene TRBV7-2 combines with J gene TRBJ2-5, with D maybe TRBD1 (5 bases). Germline loops: CDR1 SGHTA, CDR2 FQGNSA. V was clipped by 3 bases and J by 1 base, with 12 bases between them. The length of the CDR3 is 15 residues. CDR3 sequence reads: CASSFLGRSQETQYF. The CDR3 nucleotides read TGTGCCAGCAGCTTTTTGGGGCGATCCCAAGAGACCCAGTACTTC.

The chain carries TRBV7-9 and TRBJ2-1, with TRBD2 matching over 11 bases. The germline CDR1 and CDR2 sequences are SEHNR and FQNEAQ (reference sequence). CDR3 length: 14 residues. Trimming took 2 bases from V and 7 from J; bases not matched to a gene: 1. The CDR3 DNA reads TGTGCCAGCAGCTTACGGACTAGCGGGAATGAGCAGTTCTTC. Translating it yields CASSLRTSGNEQFF.

The rearrangement joins TRBV7-2 to TRBJ1-6, with 8 bases lining up with TRBD1. Germline CDR1 reads SGHTA; CDR2 reads FQGNSA. This CDR3 contains 15 residues. J was trimmed by 6 bases and V by 6 bases; bases with no gene match: 7. The CDR3 sequence: CASRHGDRSNSPLHF. Written as DNA, the CDR3 is TGTGCCAGCAGACACGGGGACAGGAGTAATTCACCCCTCCACTTT.

The J gene is TRBJ1-5, the V gene TRBV15, with a weak D call TRBD1 (6 bases). The CDR3 is 15 residues long. Per germline, CDR1 LNHNV and CDR2 YYDKDF (reference sequence). The ends were cut back, 3 bases at V and 1 base at J, with 10 bases in the middle. The CDR3 region has the DNA TGTGCCACCAGCAGGTCTGGACAGAGCAATCAGCCCCAGCATTTT. Translating it yields CATSRSGQSNQPQHF.